A single sample is the source of the 20 T cell receptor beta chains below, sequenced in a study of T cell responses to AZD1222 COVID-19 vaccine. The assay was immunoSEQ multiplex PCR, and TCRdb's table has in-frame clones only and misses some. The sample lists around 180,000 clones, more than 75% seen once, with 26% in the top ten. Source: peripheral blood, taken 28 days after the second AZD1222 dose. These TCRs come from an adult who received the AZD1222 COVID-19 vaccine.

The chain combines TRBV12-3 or TRBV12-4 with TRBJ2-7, with D unclear. V was cut by 8 bases and J by 1 base, with 12 bases left in between. The length of the CDR3 is 13 residues. The DNA of the CDR3 is TGTGCCAGCCGCAGGCTGGGTTCCTACGAGCAGTACTTC. Its protein is CASRRLGSYEQYF.

This clone was counted once. V is TRBV7-9 and J is TRBJ2-5; tentative D call: TRBD2 (6 bases). The CDR3 extends over 14 amino acids. The V end lost 5 bases, the J end lost 4 bases, and 14 bases lay between the germline ends. Germline CDR1 SEHNR, CDR2 FQNEAQ (reference sequence). CDR3 coding DNA: TGTGCCAGCAGCAAGAGGCAGGGAGGAGAGACCCAGTACTTC. Encoded protein: CASSKRQGGETQYF.

In nucleotides, the CDR3 is TGTGCCAGCAGCTCAGAGGGCACTGGGGCCAACGTCCTGACTTTC. Translated, it gives CASSSEGTGANVLTF. V gene TRBV7-8 combines with J gene TRBJ2-6, with TRBD2 as a possible D gene (5 bases). This CDR3 is 15 amino acids long. In germline, CDR1 is SGHVS, CDR2 FQNEAQ. The V gene lost 4 bases and the J gene lost 2 bases, with 9 bases spanning the gap.

This chain uses TRBV7-9 with TRBJ1-6; TRBD1 matches at 7 bases. The CDR3 contains 15 residues. With V trimmed by 5 bases and J by 5 bases, 6 bases remained unmatched. Germline CDR1 is SEHNR and CDR2 is FQNEAQ (reference sequence). The CDR3 DNA reads TGTGCCAGCAGCAGCGGACAGGTTGATAATTCACCCCTCCACTTT. As protein: CASSSGQVDNSPLHF.

The chain employs TRBV5-4 and TRBJ2-7; D is tentatively TRBD1 or TRBD2 (5 bases each). The CDR3 is 13 residues long. Germline CDR1 SGHNT, CDR2 YYREEE (reference sequence). The V and J ends lost 3 bases and 3 bases respectively, with 10 bases between them. The CDR3 loop is CASSSVGVYEQYF. The CDR3 nucleotides are TGTGCCAGCAGCTCTGTGGGGGTCTACGAGCAGTACTTC.

Written as DNA, the CDR3 is TGTGCCAGCAGCGTACGGGGGGACGGAAACACCATATATTTT. Translated: CASSVRGDGNTIYF. This chain joins TRBV9 and TRBJ1-3; the D gene is possibly TRBD1 (5 bases). The CDR3 spans 14 residues. V lost 1 base to trimming and J lost 4 bases, with 9 bases between them. CDR1 is SGDLS, CDR2 YYNGEE, per germline.

V usage is TRBV6-5 and J usage is TRBJ2-1; D may be TRBD2 (6 bases). The CDR3 loop spans 15 amino acids. Germline V lookup: CDR1 MNHEY, CDR2 SVGAGI. V dropped 2 bases and J dropped 7 bases, with 15 bases sitting between them. The CDR3 reads CASSYDPGVGNEQFF. The CDR3 DNA follows: TGTGCCAGCAGTTACGATCCGGGAGTGGGGAATGAGCAGTTCTTC.

This chain uses TRBV19 with TRBJ2-3; D is ambiguous. CDR3 length: 13 amino acids. V dropped 1 base and J dropped 4 bases, with 6 bases sitting between them. Per germline, CDR1 LNHDA and CDR2 SQIVND (reference sequence). CDR3 protein: CASSIATPDTQYF. The CDR3 DNA is TGTGCCAGTAGTATAGCCACCCCAGATACGCAGTATTTT.

The J gene is TRBJ1-2, the V gene TRBV19, with D possibly matching TRBD1 (5 bases). Germline CDR1 is LNHDA and CDR2 is SQIVND (reference sequence). The CDR3 sequence is 12 residues long. With 9 bases removed from V and 3 bases from J, the gap between germline ends came to 11 bases. Here the CDR3 reads CASGGTDYGYTF. The CDR3 bases are TGTGCCAGCGGTGGGACGGACTATGGCTACACCTTC. The entire variable domain, with the rest obtained from reference TRBV19 and TRBJ1-2, is as follows: DGGITQSPKYLFRKEGQNVTLSCEQNLNHDAMYWYRQDPGQGLRLIYYSQIVNDFQKGDIAEGYSVSREKKESFPLTVTSAQKNPTAFYLCASGGTDYGYTFGSGTRLTVV.

This sequence joins TRBV4-3 and TRBJ2-1; 8 positions match TRBD2. The CDR3 consists of 17 residues. J was trimmed by 8 bases and V by 0 bases; bases with no gene match: 12. CDR1 LGHNA and CDR2 YSLEER come from the germline V gene. The CDR3 DNA is TGCGCCAGCAGCCAAGAGGCCCAGCGGGAGTATCAGGATGAGCAGTTCTTC. Protein product: CASSQEAQREYQDEQFF.

The chain has TRBV28 and TRBJ2-4; the D gene is possibly TRBD2 (5 bases). V lost 9 bases to trimming and J lost 3 bases, with 18 bases between them. The CDR3 runs to 15 residues. Germline V lookup: CDR1 MDHEN, CDR2 SYDVKM. CDR3 coding DNA: TGTGCCAGTCGAGGACTGAACAATATCAAAAACATTCAGTACTTC. It encodes CASRGLNNIKNIQYF.

The J gene is TRBJ1-1, the V gene TRBV2, with D perhaps matching TRBD1 (6 bases). V was shortened by 8 bases and J by 6 bases, with 19 bases between the two germline ends. The length of the CDR3 is 14 residues. Germline assignment: CDR1 SNHLY and CDR2 FYNNEI. CDR3 amino acids: CASDLRGGQSEAFF. CDR3 nucleotides: TGTGCCAGCGACCTAAGAGGGGGGCAGTCTGAAGCTTTCTTT.

V gene TRBV19 combines with J gene TRBJ1-2; the match to TRBD1 covers 7 bases. The CDR3 contains 14 residues. V lost 5 bases and J lost 2; bases outside the gene matches: 5. The germline V gene has CDR1 LNHDA and CDR2 SQIVND (reference sequence). The CDR3: CASSAGGRNYGYTF. DNA of the CDR3: TGTGCCAGTAGTGCAGGGGGTCGGAACTATGGCTACACCTTC. Filled out from reference TRBV19 and TRBJ1-2, the complete variable domain reads DGGITQSPKYLFRKEGQNVTLSCEQNLNHDAMYWYRQDPGQGLRLIYYSQIVNDFQKGDIAEGYSVSREKKESFPLTVTSAQKNPTAFYLCASSAGGRNYGYTFGSGTRLTVV.

The J gene is TRBJ1-5, the V gene TRBV5-6, with D possibly matching TRBD1 (6 bases). Germline CDR1 SGHDT, CDR2 YYEEEE. The CDR3 is 15 amino acids. Trimming cost V 4 bases and J 7 bases, with 18 bases left between them. CDR3 nucleotide sequence: TGTGCCAGCAGCACCTGGGGGGCGGGATACCAGCCCCAGCATTTT. Protein: CASSTWGAGYQPQHF.

The chain employs TRBV19 and TRBJ2-1, with D possibly called TRBD1 or TRBD2 (5 bases each). Trimming took 4 bases from V and 0 from J, leaving 7 bases between them. Germline V gene data show CDR1 as LNHDA and CDR2 as SQIVND (reference sequence). The CDR3 is 14 residues long. CDR3: CASSTGASYNEQFF. For the CDR3, the DNA is TGTGCCAGTAGTACCGGGGCCTCCTACAATGAGCAGTTCTTC.

The chain combines TRBV20-1 with TRBJ2-2; D is unresolved. The length of the CDR3 is 11 residues. V lost 3 bases, J lost 3 bases, and 2 bases lay in between. Germline V gene data show CDR1 as DFQATT and CDR2 as SNEGSKA (reference sequence). CDR3 nucleotide sequence: TGCAGTGCTAGTTACACCGGGGAGCTGTTTTTT. Amino acids: CSASYTGELFF.

The chain recombines TRBV28 with TRBJ1-4, with D tentatively TRBD1 (5 bases). With 3 bases removed from V and 0 bases from J, the gap between germline ends came to 8 bases. Germline CDR1 reads MDHEN; CDR2 reads SYDVKM. The CDR3 covers 15 residues. CDR3 coding DNA: TGTGCCAGCAGTTTTGGGGGAGCAACTAATGAAAAACTGTTTTTT. Amino acids: CASSFGGATNEKLFF.

The chain has TRBV18 and TRBJ1-1; D is possibly TRBD1 (6 bases). Germline loops: CDR1 KGHSH, CDR2 LQKENI. The CDR3 covers 15 residues. The V end lost 6 bases, the J end lost 0 bases, and 14 bases lay between the germline ends. The CDR3, as DNA: TGTGCCAGCTCCGCCGCGGGGGACATGAACACTGAAGCTTTCTTT. It yields the protein CASSAAGDMNTEAFF.

The chain has TRBV10-3 and TRBJ2-1; D may be TRBD2 (5 bases). Germline V gene data show CDR1 as ENHRY and CDR2 as SYGVKD. V lost 11 bases and J 7 bases, leaving 21 bases between the germline ends. The CDR3 sequence is 14 residues long. The CDR3 loop reads CAFARREGGNEQFF. The CDR3 DNA sequence: TGTGCCTTCGCGCGACGGGAAGGTGGAAATGAGCAGTTCTTC.

The chain carries TRBV18 and TRBJ1-1; 7 bases align to TRBD1. V shed 4 bases and J 2 bases; nucleotides not matched to a gene: 7. In germline, CDR1 is KGHSH, CDR2 LQKENI. The CDR3 consists of 15 residues. This CDR3 reads CASSRDRATNTEAFF. In DNA, the CDR3 is TGTGCCAGCTCACGCGACAGGGCCACCAACACTGAAGCTTTCTTT.